There are a few counts of the clone carrying this TCR beta chain. A read error may produce the germline difference seen at one junction end. TCRdb used MiXCR to reprocess the 5' RACE reads, holding one entry per CDR3 protein. Here the sample spans about 57,000 distinct CDR3 sequences, 15% to 20% being singletons. The data stem from a study of T cells of healthy individuals. This CDR3 region has 12 residues. Germline assignment: CDR1 SGHAT and CDR2 FQNNGV. The chain combines TRBV11-2 with TRBJ2-7; D is unclear. The sequence came from a human donor in good health. This CDR3 reads CASSLIAGGANF. CDR3 nucleotide sequence: TGTGCCAGCAGCTTAATCGCCGGTGGTGCCAACTTC.